These T cell receptor beta chains were read from a single sample in a study of beta chain features in type 1 diabetes. The protocol was immunoSEQ multiplex PCR, while the TCRdb copy is restricted to in-frame clones and leaves out a portion. The data show a few hundred thousand clones, over 12% seen once. Sequences were obtained from naive CD4+ T cells from blood. The receptors here all came from a woman in her late teens or twenties in good health. Both conserved end residues are part of each CDR3. Expanded clones get a size class; other rows say once, few or many, or leave the size out.

j_gene | abundance | v_gene | CDR3aa
TRBJ2-1 | few | TRBV5-1 | CASSLDWRGSASNEQFF
TRBJ1-2 | . | TRBV7-2 | CASSTRAGGYGYTF
TRBJ2-7 | . | TRBV30 | CAWSPGVPEQYF
TRBJ1-2 | . | TRBV28 | CASSFRGANYGYTF
TRBJ2-5 | few | TRBV30 | CAWSLGGTSGVQETQYF
TRBJ1-5 | few | TRBV14 | CASSQGTGGGNQPQHF
TRBJ2-3 | few | TRBV9 | CASSVSGSWADTQYF
TRBJ2-3 | few | TRBV5-4 | CASSSEGLATDTQYF
TRBJ2-7 | . | TRBV18 | CASSPRVTSGSTHEQYF
TRBJ1-2 | . | TRBV18 | CASSPQAQGYGYTF
TRBJ2-7 | . | TRBV7-9 | CASSLLVRAHYEQYF
TRBJ1-5 | . | TRBV30 | CAWSAKWTGGYSNQPQHF
TRBJ2-7 | . | TRBV9 | CASSVETGGPYEQYF
TRBJ2-3 | few | TRBV29-1 | CSVSGRNTDTQYF
TRBJ1-5 | . | TRBV2 | CASNPLRDQPQHF
TRBJ2-3 | few | TRBV29-1 | CSVEGTSGSADTQYF
TRBJ2-7 | . | TRBV7-2 | CASSSLYEQYF
TRBJ1-2 | . | TRBV9 | CASSVGYRANYGYTF
TRBJ2-2 | few | TRBV7-8 | CAWQRTGGRTGELFF
TRBJ1-5 | few | TRBV30 | CAWSPVLGNQPQHF
TRBJ2-7 | . | TRBV30 | CAWRTSGSYEQYF
TRBJ1-1 | few | TRBV29-1 | CSVGGANTEAFF
TRBJ2-2 | . | TRBV28 | CASRYRDTGELFF
TRBJ1-2 | . | TRBV7-9 | CASSLEITGAHYGYTF
TRBJ2-1 | . | TRBV5-4 | CASSSASGRIYNEQFF
TRBJ2-3 | few | TRBV7-2 | CASRTTSTDTQYF
TRBJ1-1 | few | TRBV27 | CASSPYTGGWAFF
TRBJ2-7 | . | TRBV6-1 | CASFVGQGLYEQYF
TRBJ1-1 | few | TRBV6-5 | CASPRERYTEAFF
TRBJ2-3 | few | TRBV5-1 | CASSAGQSTDTQYF
TRBJ2-3 | . | TRBV4-3 | CASSPGTALPADTQYF
TRBJ2-2 | few | TRBV6-5 | CASRGDTGELFF
TRBJ2-3 | few | TRBV4-2 | CASSSLKREIVADTQYF
TRBJ1-2 | few | TRBV7-3 | CASSFPQGGDPYGYTF
TRBJ2-1 | . | TRBV29-1 | CSVEGGQAKYNEQFF
TRBJ2-1 | . | TRBV6-6 | CASRTRRGTYNEQFF
TRBJ1-2 | . | TRBV6-5 | CASSYQGLYGYTF
TRBJ2-3 | . | TRBV5-1 | CASSLAGGSADTQYF
TRBJ2-7 | . | TRBV28 | CASRPTGNNEQYF